Listed below are T cell receptor beta chains from one sample, sequenced in a study of blood T cell repertoires in COVID-19. Sequenced by immunoSEQ multiplex PCR; TCRdb stores in-frame clones only, minus some. The table shows roughly 140,000 clones, with more than 80% occurring only once. Source material: peripheral blood. These receptors were collected from a woman in her 40s with acute or convalescent COVID-19. The conserved cysteine and the conserved F or W are not part of the CDR3 here.

CDR3 length: 11; V gene: TRBV18; J gene: TRBJ2-3; CDR3 protein: ASSTGTTDTQY
CDR3 length: 12; V gene: TRBV3-1/TRBV3-2; J gene: TRBJ1-2; CDR3 protein: ASSRQGPDYGYT
CDR3 length: 21; V gene: TRBV23-1; J gene: TRBJ2-2; CDR3 protein: ASSMENASAPRQGESFTGELF
CDR3 length: 12; V gene: TRBV29-1; J gene: TRBJ1-1; CDR3 protein: SVVVFQANTEAF
CDR3 length: 11; V gene: TRBV5-6; J gene: TRBJ2-1; CDR3 protein: ASSLGQSHEQF
CDR3 length: 11; V gene: TRBV30; J gene: TRBJ1-6; CDR3 protein: AWMWADNSPLH
CDR3 length: 13; V gene: TRBV27; J gene: TRBJ1-2; CDR3 protein: ASSLFGTGERGYT
CDR3 length: 14; V gene: TRBV7-8; J gene: TRBJ2-5; CDR3 protein: ASSQRTGVGSETQY
CDR3 length: 12; V gene: TRBV30; J gene: TRBJ1-1; CDR3 protein: AWSVTQFNTEAF
CDR3 length: 11; V gene: TRBV9; J gene: TRBJ2-7; CDR3 protein: ASSVDSTYEQY
CDR3 length: 11; V gene: TRBV5-4; J gene: TRBJ2-1; CDR3 protein: ASGPQGEDEQF
CDR3 length: 10; V gene: TRBV12-3/TRBV12-4; J gene: TRBJ2-5; CDR3 protein: ASSPGMATQY
CDR3 length: 14; V gene: TRBV7-3; J gene: TRBJ2-1; CDR3 protein: ASSLRAGVSYNEQF
CDR3 length: 12; V gene: TRBV27; J gene: TRBJ1-2; CDR3 protein: ASSSGQGNYGYT
CDR3 length: 11; V gene: TRBV5-1; J gene: TRBJ2-3; CDR3 protein: ASSGQGPDTQY
CDR3 length: 14; V gene: TRBV7-2; J gene: TRBJ2-7; CDR3 protein: ASSFQHGGAPYEQY
CDR3 length: 14; V gene: TRBV5-8; J gene: TRBJ2-7; CDR3 protein: ASSLDGREGAYEQY
CDR3 length: 13; V gene: TRBV5-1; J gene: TRBJ1-2; CDR3 protein: ASSLGGTGIYGYT
CDR3 length: 14; V gene: TRBV28; J gene: TRBJ1-4; CDR3 protein: ASSLGSTTTNEKLF
CDR3 length: 14; V gene: TRBV7-9; J gene: TRBJ1-1; CDR3 protein: ASSLAFWDRGTEAF
CDR3 length: 12; V gene: TRBV27; J gene: TRBJ1-2; CDR3 protein: ASNSVGQDSGYT
CDR3 length: 12; V gene: TRBV5-3; J gene: TRBJ1-5; CDR3 protein: ARSRQGSNQPQH
CDR3 length: 14; V gene: TRBV5-8; J gene: TRBJ2-2; CDR3 protein: ASSLWGRGNTGELF
CDR3 length: 12; V gene: TRBV2; J gene: TRBJ2-3; CDR3 protein: ASNMLTAGDTQY
CDR3 length: 15; V gene: TRBV7-2; J gene: TRBJ2-2; CDR3 protein: ASTNALSSGGVGELF
CDR3 length: 15; V gene: TRBV5-1; J gene: TRBJ2-3; CDR3 protein: ASSRNSPFTSTDTQY
CDR3 length: 12; V gene: TRBV6-5; J gene: TRBJ1-4; CDR3 protein: ASSLTGGNEKLF
CDR3 length: 12; V gene: TRBV5-1; J gene: TRBJ2-2; CDR3 protein: ASMGTGGTGELF
CDR3 length: 14; V gene: TRBV5-8; J gene: TRBJ2-3; CDR3 protein: ASSYTGTSVTDTQY
CDR3 length: 11; V gene: TRBV2; J gene: TRBJ2-7; CDR3 protein: ASNPGVIYEQY
CDR3 length: 13; V gene: TRBV6-6; J gene: TRBJ2-7; CDR3 protein: ASRPTSGGTYEQY
CDR3 length: 11; V gene: TRBV6-5; J gene: TRBJ1-1; CDR3 protein: ASRSYGGQRAF
CDR3 length: 13; V gene: TRBV27; J gene: TRBJ2-7; CDR3 protein: ASSLRGRLFYEQY